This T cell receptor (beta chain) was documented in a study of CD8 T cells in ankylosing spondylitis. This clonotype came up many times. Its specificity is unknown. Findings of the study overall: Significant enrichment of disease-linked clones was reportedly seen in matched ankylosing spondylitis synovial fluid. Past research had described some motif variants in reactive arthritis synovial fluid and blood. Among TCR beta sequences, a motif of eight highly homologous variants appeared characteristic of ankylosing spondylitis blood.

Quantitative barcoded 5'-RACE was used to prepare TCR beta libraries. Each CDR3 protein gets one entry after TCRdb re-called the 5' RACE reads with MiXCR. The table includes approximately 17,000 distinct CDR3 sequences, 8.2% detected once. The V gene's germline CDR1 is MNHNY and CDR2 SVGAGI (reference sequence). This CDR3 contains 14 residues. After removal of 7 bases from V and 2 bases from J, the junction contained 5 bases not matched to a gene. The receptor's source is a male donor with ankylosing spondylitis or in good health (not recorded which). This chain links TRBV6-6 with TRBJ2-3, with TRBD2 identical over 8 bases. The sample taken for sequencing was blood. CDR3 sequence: CASTRAGDTDTQYF. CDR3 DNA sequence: TGTGCCAGCACCCGAGCGGGGGACACAGATACGCAGTATTTT.